This entry concerns a single T cell receptor beta chain. This clone's antigen is unknown. The sample holds no much larger clone one base away, and base qualities are not on file. In total, over 600 healthy bone marrow donors made up the cohort. At the time of sampling, every cohort member was nominally healthy, though immune exposures that went unrecorded were likely present. The donor tested CMV seronegative, placing the donor among the 350 to 400 seronegative members of the cohort. Every donor gave a peripheral blood sample, and the peripheral blood mononuclear cells from that sample were used for TCR beta sequencing. Genomic DNA was extracted from the blood cell samples with the Qiagen DNeasy Blood Extraction Kit. These data come from a study of cytomegalovirus exposure and HLA in healthy donors (dated by TCRdb to between 2016 and 2019). Background on the whole study: An earlier analysis of a few hundred of the donors reported about 260 Gb of sequence data and 95 million to 130 million unique TCR beta sequences obtained from some 200 million T cells. Roughly 300 gigabases of sequencing data and approximately 91 million unique TCR sequences made up an early release that covered approximately 650 HLA-typed donors. Of the roughly 400 genotyped donors, over 65% fell in the genetic ancestry cluster associated with self-reported Caucasian donors. The study aimed to test whether cataloging public T cell receptors could reveal signatures of past pathogen exposure. The T cell repertoires of several hundred subjects were profiled by immunosequencing and related to cytomegalovirus serostatus. In addition to the first cohort of 666 subjects, a separate validation cohort of approximately 120 different subjects was used. The study combined high-throughput TCR immunosequencing, statistical association of individual TCRs with disease status, and machine learning to predict cytomegalovirus infection status. In a later analysis, previously published TCR beta repertoires from about 640 donors were re-analyzed and high-resolution HLA genotyping was added so that TCR occurrence patterns could be studied. Rather than drawing on any new phenotypic data, the later analysis identified candidate immune exposures from TCR beta sequences and the way those sequences occurred across donors. An earlier analysis of 500 to 750 of the donors applied high-throughput TCR beta sequencing to assess whether each TCR beta V gene segment acted as functional or pseudogenic. Donor age, sex, ethnicity and CMV serostatus were compiled alongside the repertoire data. A later genetic analysis took genome-wide SNP genotypes for 398 of the 666 donors and used that subset as a discovery cohort. All discovery cohort repertoires had been generated using a single sequencing platform. HLA typing covered class I and class II loci at four-digit resolution. Typing coverage varied by locus: about 620-630 donors for A, B, C, DRB1 and DQB1; roughly 520 for DQA1; nearly 610 for DPA1; approximately 450 for DPB1. Five DR-DQ haplotypes were treated as single units for association and clustering because of strong linkage in the cohort. Among about 400 genotyped donors of the cohort, an average of approximately 200,000 unique TCR beta nucleotide sequences was sequenced per donor, of which about 19% were non-productive. The investigation overall reported the following: In the study, around 150 TCR beta chains were listed as associated with cytomegalovirus. V-gene and J-gene trimming of TCR beta chains was associated with a missense DCLRE1C variant in a later genetic analysis, and the association was replicated in an independent cohort. A later analysis found that TCR association rates varied across HLA loci, with DRB1 alleles showing the most associated TCRs and HLA-C alleles the fewest. Linkage disequilibrium might explain the correlated functional status among segregating V segments, but an unknown experimental factor could not be ruled out. Several of the top co-occurrence clusters appeared to be linked to parvovirus B19, influenza, CMV and Epstein-Barr virus, according to a later analysis. Because some donors lacked HLA typing at each locus, the association tests relied only on the typed subset. The classifier was reported to diagnose cytomegalovirus status with high specificity and sensitivity in both the original and validation cohorts. This cohort had only TCR beta chains sequenced, and the lack of alpha or paired-chain data limited which features could be detected. In vitro tests confirmed that a few of the cytomegalovirus-associated TCR beta chains recognize cytomegalovirus antigens. Specific HLA alleles were associated with 15,000 to 20,000 TCR beta sequences at a false discovery rate of 0.05 in a later analysis. Assigning TCR associations to individual alleles was difficult when HLA alleles, especially DR and DQ, strongly co-occurred. According to the authors, the approach could potentially be generalized to other disease states and immunological phenotypes. Most TCR sequences were seen in very few donors, while some public TCRs were found in many individuals. Presence/absence analyses assumed roughly uniform sequencing depth across donors, an assumption that may not hold. A group of highly shared sequence variants was considered likely to be a technical artifact of the sequencing pipeline. CMV serostatus was the only immune exposure information available for the cohort. Some IMGT-functional V segments, including TRBV6-2 and TRBV6-3, could not be distinguished by the 87-base-pair reads and were therefore excluded. According to a later analysis, most CMV-associated TCR beta chains appeared to be HLA-restricted, and the HLA associations seemed to be driven largely by CMV exposure. Compared with equally common non-associated chains, HLA-associated TCR beta chains in a later analysis were more clonally expanded and had lower generation probabilities. A later genetic analysis reported fewer N-insertions in productive TCRs among donors in an Asian-associated ancestry cluster than the roughly 700-donor mean. The earlier analysis of some 560 of the donors excluded over 15 rarely observed V segments, including chromosome 9 orphons, because counts were too low. A further reported finding was that TCR beta sequences accurately predicted the HLA-A and HLA-B alleles for most subjects in the first cohort. Broadly in line with IMGT annotations, most TCR beta V segments showed up in productive rearrangements about 87% or about 30% of the time in an earlier analysis of some 590 of the donors.

Library prep was done by the immunoSEQ multiplex PCR assay. For the multiplex PCR, a mixture combining 60 forward primers for TCR Vbeta segments and 13 reverse primers for TCR Jbeta segments was used. Amplification of the CDR3 region of rearranged TCR beta genes was performed with a multiplex PCR assay on genomic DNA. The Illumina HiSeq System was used to sequence the amplified TCR beta libraries as 87-base-pair reads. The authors' analysis ran thus. Across the 670 or so repertoires, a later analysis counted about 81 million unique TCR beta chains, roughly 11 million of which were shared by at least two donors. A nearest-neighbor algorithm error-corrected the raw reads and collapsed the reads into unique sequences, merging closely related sequences to remove PCR and sequencing errors. To assign V, D and J gene segments, CDR3 sequences were aligned to IMGT reference sequences. For a sequence to be retained, at least a six-nucleotide match to both a V gene segment and a J gene segment was required. A rearrangement was called productive if the CDR3 had no stop codons and remained in frame with V and J, and every other rearrangement was called non-productive. CDR3 was defined according to IMGT convention as the region running from the second conserved V-encoded cysteine to the conserved J-encoded phenylalanine. Sequences without an unambiguous match to a single V gene segment were excluded from the earlier analysis of approximately 560 of the donors. In an earlier analysis of several hundred of the donors, a V segment was called functional when productive rearrangements were above 56.7%, and segregating when the standard deviation between donors exceeded 5%. A statistical classification framework was built for diagnosing cytomegalovirus status from the catalog of TCR beta chain sequences. In a later analysis, TCR nucleotide sequences were compared against IMGT/GENE-DB human TR gene sequences so that V and J genes could be assigned. Using the TCRdist pipeline, a later analysis assigned CDR3 sequences along with most-parsimonious VDJ recombination scenarios. A later analysis defined each TCR beta chain by its CDR3 amino acid sequence plus V-gene family, and excluded reads lacking a unique V-gene family. In a later analysis, fewer than 600 highly shared, low-generation-probability nucleotide sequences were removed to address suspected cross-contamination and a sequencing artifact. A later analysis calculated a clonal expansion index for each public chain from normalized within-repertoire ranks of inferred template counts. Generation probabilities in a later analysis came from a VDJ recombination model fitted to out-of-frame rearrangements, and those results were checked against IGoR. In a later analysis, hypergeometric tests were used to score TCR-TCR, TCR-HLA and TCR-CMV co-occurrence, with a repertoire-size bias correction applied to TCR pairs. To estimate false discovery rates, a later analysis permuted the HLA or CMV assignments 20 times. In a later analysis, co-occurring TCRs were grouped with DBSCAN, and TCRdist sequence similarity was added when clustering was performed within HLA-allele-positive subsets. Repertoires with fewer than 30,000 or more than 120,000 public chains, plus five repertoires with anomalous nucleotide sharing, were excluded from co-occurrence clustering. In TCRdb, the immuneACCESS table is reduced to in-frame sequences with V and J assigned. These tables do not hold every clone; where another copy was compared, an unresolved V gene accounts for under half, and the others remain unexplained. The D gene and trimming were derived from the DNA, and the V and J assignments and clone size from that table. In this sample the table shows under 200,000 clones, approximately 80% of which occur a single time. The ten largest clones take up roughly 1.6% of the sample.

From the cysteine up to the phenylalanine, the CDR3 has a length of 17 residues. Here the CDR3 DNA is all that survives: 51 bases in frame from base 1. As encoded in the germline V gene, CDR1 is SGHTA while CDR2 is FQGNSA. After removal of 1 base from V and 9 bases from J, the junction retains 13 bases not matched to a gene. The chain uses TRBV7-2 and TRBJ2-1; 9 central bases correspond to TRBD2. This sequence originates from a woman under 30 in good health and CMV-seronegative. The sequenced sample was PBMCs. The CDR3 is CASSLDPGGLASPEQFF. The nucleotide sequence reads TGTGCCAGCAGCTTAGACCCCGGGGGACTAGCTTCCCCTGAGCAGTTCTTC.